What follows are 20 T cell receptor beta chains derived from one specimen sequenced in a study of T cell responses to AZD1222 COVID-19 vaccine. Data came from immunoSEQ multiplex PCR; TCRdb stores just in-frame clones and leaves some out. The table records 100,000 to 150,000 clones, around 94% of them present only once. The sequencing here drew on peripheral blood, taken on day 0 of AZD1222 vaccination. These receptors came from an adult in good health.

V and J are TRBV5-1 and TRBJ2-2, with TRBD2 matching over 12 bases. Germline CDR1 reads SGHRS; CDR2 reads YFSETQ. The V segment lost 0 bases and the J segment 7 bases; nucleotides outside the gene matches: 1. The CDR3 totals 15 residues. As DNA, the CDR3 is TGCGCCAGCAGCTTGGGACTAGCGGGAGTCGGGGAGCTGTTTTTT. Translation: CASSLGLAGVGELFF.

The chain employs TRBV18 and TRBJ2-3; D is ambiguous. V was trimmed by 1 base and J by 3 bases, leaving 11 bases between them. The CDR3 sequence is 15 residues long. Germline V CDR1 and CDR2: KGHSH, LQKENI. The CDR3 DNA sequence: TGTGCCAGCTCACCACAGGAGTCCGGGACAGATACGCAGTATTTT. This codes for CASSPQESGTDTQYF.

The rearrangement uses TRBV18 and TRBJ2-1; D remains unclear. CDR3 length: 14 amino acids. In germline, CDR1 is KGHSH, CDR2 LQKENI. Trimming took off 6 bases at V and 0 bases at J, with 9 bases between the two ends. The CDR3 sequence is CASSPPSSYNEQFF. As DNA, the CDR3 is TGTGCCAGCTCGCCCCCAAGCTCCTACAATGAGCAGTTCTTC.

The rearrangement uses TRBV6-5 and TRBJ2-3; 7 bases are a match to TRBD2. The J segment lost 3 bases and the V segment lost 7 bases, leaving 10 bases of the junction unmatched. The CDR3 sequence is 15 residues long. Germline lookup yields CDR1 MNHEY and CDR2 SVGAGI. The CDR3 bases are TGTGCCAGCAATCTTTTTGGCGGGAGTACAGATACGCAGTATTTT. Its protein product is CASNLFGGSTDTQYF.

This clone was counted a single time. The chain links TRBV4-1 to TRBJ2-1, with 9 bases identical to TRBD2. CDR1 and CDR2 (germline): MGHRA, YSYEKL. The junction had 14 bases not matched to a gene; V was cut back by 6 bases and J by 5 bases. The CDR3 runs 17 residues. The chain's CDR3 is CASSRFGSGSSDNEQFF. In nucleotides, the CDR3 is TGCGCCAGCAGTCGATTCGGTAGCGGGAGTTCCGACAATGAGCAGTTCTTC.

CDR3 residues: CASSLVSSEQYF. In nucleotides, the CDR3 is TGTGCCAGCAGCTTAGTTTCATCCGAGCAGTACTTC. The rearrangement joins TRBV7-9 to TRBJ2-7; D is unresolved. V lost 1 base and J 6 bases, leaving 7 bases between the germline ends. CDR3 length: 12 residues. Germline V lookup: CDR1 SEHNR, CDR2 FQNEAQ (reference sequence). The whole variable domain, remainder taken from reference TRBV7-9 and TRBJ2-7, is DTGVSQNPRHKITKRGQNVTFRCDPISEHNRLYWYRQTLGQGPEFLTYFQNEAQLEKSRLLSDRFSAERPKGSFSTLEIQRTEQGDSAMYLCASSLVSSEQYFGPGTRLTVT.

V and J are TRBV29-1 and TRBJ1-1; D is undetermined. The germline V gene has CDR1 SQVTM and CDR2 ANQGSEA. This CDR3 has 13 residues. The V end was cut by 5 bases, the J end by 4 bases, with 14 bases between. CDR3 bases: TGCAGCGTTTATCCTCACGATCTCACTGAAGCTTTCTTT. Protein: CSVYPHDLTEAFF.

The CDR3 protein is CASSQGTGEYNEQFF. As DNA, the CDR3 is TGCGCCAGCAGCCAAGGGACAGGGGAATACAATGAGCAGTTCTTC. This chain uses TRBV4-1 with TRBJ2-1; 9 nucleotides agree with TRBD1. The CDR3 is made up of 15 amino acids. Trimming removed 1 base from V and 4 bases from J; junction bases left unmatched: 2. The germline V gene has CDR1 MGHRA and CDR2 YSYEKL.

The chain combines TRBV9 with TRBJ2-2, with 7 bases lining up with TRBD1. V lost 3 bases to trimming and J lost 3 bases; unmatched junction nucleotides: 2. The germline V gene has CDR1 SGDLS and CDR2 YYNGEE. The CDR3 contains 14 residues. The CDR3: CASSGQGYTGELFF. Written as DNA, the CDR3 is TGTGCCAGCAGCGGACAGGGCTACACCGGGGAGCTGTTTTTT.

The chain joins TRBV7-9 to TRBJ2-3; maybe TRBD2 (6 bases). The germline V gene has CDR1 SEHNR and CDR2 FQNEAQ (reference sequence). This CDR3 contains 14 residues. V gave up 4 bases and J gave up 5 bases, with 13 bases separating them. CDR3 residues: CASSYLLGGDTQYF. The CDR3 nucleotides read TGTGCCAGCAGCTACCTTCTGGGAGGAGATACGCAGTATTTT.

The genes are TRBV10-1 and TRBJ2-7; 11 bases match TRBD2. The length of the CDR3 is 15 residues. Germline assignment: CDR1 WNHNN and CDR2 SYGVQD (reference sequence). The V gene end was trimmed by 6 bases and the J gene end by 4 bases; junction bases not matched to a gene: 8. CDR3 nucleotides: TGCGCCAGCAGCGAGGGCGGGACTAGCGGATACGAGCAGTACTTC. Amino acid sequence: CASSEGGTSGYEQYF.

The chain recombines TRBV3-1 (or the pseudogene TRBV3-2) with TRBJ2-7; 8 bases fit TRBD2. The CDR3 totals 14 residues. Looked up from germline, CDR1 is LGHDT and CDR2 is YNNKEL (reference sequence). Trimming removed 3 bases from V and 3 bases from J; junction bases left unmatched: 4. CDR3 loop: CASSQGLAGYEQYF. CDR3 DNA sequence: TGTGCCAGCAGCCAGGGCCTAGCGGGCTACGAGCAGTACTTC.

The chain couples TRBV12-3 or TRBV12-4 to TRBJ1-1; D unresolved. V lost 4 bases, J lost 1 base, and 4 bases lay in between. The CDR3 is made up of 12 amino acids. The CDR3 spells CASSWANTEAFF. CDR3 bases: TGTGCCAGCAGTTGGGCGAACACTGAAGCTTTCTTT.

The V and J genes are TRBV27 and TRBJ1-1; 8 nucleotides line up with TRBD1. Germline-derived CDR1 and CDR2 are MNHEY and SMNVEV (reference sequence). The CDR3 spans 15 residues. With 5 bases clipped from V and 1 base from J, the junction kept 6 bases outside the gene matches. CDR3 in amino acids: CASSPWTGPNTEAFF. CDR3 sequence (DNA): TGTGCCAGCAGTCCCTGGACAGGGCCGAACACTGAAGCTTTCTTT.

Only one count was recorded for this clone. In nucleotides, the CDR3 is TGTGCCAGCAGCTTGGACAGCTATGGCTACACCTTC. Its translation is CASSLDSYGYTF. This chain joins TRBV5-4 and TRBJ1-2; no definite D call. Trimming took 0 bases from V and 4 from J, leaving 4 bases between them. This CDR3 region has 12 residues. The germline V gene encodes CDR1 SGHNT and CDR2 YYREEE (reference sequence).

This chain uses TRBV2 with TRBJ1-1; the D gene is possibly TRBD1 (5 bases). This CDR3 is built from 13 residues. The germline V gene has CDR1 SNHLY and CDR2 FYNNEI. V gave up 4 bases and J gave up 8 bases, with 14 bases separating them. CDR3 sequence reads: CASSVISGDEAFF. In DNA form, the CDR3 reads TGTGCCAGCAGTGTTATATCCGGGGACGAAGCTTTCTTT.

DNA for the CDR3: TGTGCCAGCAGCCAACGGAGCTCTGGGGCCAACGTCCTGACTTTC. It translates to CASSQRSSGANVLTF. The chain combines TRBV27 with TRBJ2-6; no definite D call. Germline V gene lookup returns CDR1 MNHEY and CDR2 SMNVEV (reference sequence). The V end was cut by 6 bases, the J end by 0 bases, with 9 bases between. This CDR3 is built from 15 residues. Full variable domain (outside the CDR3, taken from reference TRBV27 and TRBJ2-6): EAQVTQNPRYLITVTGKKLTVTCSQNMNHEYMSWYRQDPGLGLRQIYYSMNVEVTDKGDVPEGYKVSRKEKRNFPLILESPSPNQTSLYFCASSQRSSGANVLTFGAGSRLTVL.

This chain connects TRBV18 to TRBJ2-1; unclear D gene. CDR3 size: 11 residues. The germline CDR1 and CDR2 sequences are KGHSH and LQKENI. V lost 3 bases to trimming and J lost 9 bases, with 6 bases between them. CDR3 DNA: TGTGCCAGCTCACCGAGTGTTGAGCAGTTCTTC. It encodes CASSPSVEQFF. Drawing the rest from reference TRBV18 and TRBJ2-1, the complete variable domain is NAGVMQNPRHLVRRRGQEARLRCSPMKGHSHVYWYRQLPEEGLKFMVYLQKENIIDESGMPKERFSAEFPKEGPSILRIQQVVRGDSAAYFCASSPSVEQFFGPGTRLTVL.

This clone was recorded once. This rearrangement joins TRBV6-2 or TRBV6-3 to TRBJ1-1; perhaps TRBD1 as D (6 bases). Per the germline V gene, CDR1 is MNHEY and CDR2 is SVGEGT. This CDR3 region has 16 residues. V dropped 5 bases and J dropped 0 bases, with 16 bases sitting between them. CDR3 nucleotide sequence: TGTGCCAGCAGTCTCCGACAGGACCCTATGAACACTGAAGCTTTCTTT. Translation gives CASSLRQDPMNTEAFF.

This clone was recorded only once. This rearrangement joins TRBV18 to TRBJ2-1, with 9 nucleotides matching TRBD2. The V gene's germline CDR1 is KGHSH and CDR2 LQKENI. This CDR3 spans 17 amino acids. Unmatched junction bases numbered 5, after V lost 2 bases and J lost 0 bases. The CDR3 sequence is CASSPYSGSASYNEQFF. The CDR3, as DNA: TGTGCCAGCTCACCATATAGCGGGAGTGCCTCCTACAATGAGCAGTTCTTC.